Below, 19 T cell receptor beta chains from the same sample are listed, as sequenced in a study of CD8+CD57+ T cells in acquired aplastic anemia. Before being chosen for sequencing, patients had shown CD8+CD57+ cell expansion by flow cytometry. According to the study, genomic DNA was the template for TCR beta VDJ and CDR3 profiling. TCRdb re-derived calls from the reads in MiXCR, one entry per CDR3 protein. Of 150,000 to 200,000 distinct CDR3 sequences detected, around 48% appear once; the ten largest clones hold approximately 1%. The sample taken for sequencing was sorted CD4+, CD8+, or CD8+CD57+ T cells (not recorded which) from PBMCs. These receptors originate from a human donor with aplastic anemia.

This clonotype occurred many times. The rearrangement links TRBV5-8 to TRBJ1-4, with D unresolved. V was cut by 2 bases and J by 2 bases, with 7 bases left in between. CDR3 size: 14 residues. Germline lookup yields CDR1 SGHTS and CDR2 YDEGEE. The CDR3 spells CASSFSRTNEKLFF. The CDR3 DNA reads TGTGCCAGCAGCTTCTCCCGGACTAATGAAAAACTGTTTTTT.

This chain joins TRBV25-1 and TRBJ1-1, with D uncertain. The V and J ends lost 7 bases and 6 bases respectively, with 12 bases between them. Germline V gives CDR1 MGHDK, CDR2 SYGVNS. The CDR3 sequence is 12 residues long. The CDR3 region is CASTTERAEAFF. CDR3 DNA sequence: TGTGCCAGCACCACTGAAAGGGCTGAAGCTTTCTTT.

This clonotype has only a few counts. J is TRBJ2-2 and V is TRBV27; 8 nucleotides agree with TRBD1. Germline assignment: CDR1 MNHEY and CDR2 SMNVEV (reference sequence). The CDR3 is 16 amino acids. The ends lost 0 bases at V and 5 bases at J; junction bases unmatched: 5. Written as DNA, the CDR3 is TGTGCCAGCAGTTTATCCTCGGGACAGGCAACCGGGGAGCTGTTTTTT. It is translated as CASSLSSGQATGELFF.

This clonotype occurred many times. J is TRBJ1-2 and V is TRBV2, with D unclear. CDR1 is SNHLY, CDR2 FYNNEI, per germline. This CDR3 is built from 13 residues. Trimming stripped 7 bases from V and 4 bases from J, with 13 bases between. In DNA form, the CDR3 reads TGTGCCAGCACCCTGGGCCCGAGCTATGGCTACACCTTC. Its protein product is CASTLGPSYGYTF.

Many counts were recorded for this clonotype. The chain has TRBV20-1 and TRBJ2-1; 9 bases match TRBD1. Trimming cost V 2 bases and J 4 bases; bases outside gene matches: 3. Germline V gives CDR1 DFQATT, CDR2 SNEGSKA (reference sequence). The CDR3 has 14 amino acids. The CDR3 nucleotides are TGCAGTGCTAGATCTGGACAGGGGTACAATGAGCAGTTCTTC. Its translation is CSARSGQGYNEQFF.

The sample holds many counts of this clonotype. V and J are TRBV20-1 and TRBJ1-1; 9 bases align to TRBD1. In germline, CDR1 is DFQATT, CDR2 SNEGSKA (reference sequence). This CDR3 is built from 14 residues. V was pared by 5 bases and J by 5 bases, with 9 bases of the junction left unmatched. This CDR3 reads CSAWIQGASTEAFF. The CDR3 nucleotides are TGCAGTGCTTGGATACAGGGGGCGAGTACTGAAGCTTTCTTT.

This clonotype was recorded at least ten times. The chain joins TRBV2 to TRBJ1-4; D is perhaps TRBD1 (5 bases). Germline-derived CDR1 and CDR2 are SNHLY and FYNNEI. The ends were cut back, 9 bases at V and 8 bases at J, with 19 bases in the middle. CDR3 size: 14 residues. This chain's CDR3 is CASYRRTPEEKLFF. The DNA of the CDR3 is TGTGCCAGTTATCGTAGGACACCCGAGGAAAAACTGTTTTTT.

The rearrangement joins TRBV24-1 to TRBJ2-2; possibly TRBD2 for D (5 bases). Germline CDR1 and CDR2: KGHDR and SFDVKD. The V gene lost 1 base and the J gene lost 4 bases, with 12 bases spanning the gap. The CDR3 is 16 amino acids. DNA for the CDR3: TGTGCCACCAGTGATTTAGAGGGTCGGGGCACCGGGGAGCTGTTTTTT. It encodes CATSDLEGRGTGELFF.

The CDR3: CAISESEPSYNEQFF. The CDR3 region has the DNA TGTGCCATCAGTGAGTCGGAGCCCAGCTATAATGAGCAGTTCTTC. The chain employs TRBV10-3 and TRBJ2-1; D is unclear. The CDR3 consists of 15 residues. Germline V gives CDR1 ENHRY, CDR2 SYGVKD. The V end lost 0 bases, the J end lost 7 bases, and 13 bases lay between the germline ends.

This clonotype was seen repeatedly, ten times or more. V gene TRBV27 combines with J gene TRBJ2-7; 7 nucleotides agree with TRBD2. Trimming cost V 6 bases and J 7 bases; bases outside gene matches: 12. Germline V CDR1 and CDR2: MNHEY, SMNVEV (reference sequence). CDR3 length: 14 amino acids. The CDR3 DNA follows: TGTGCCAGCAGCCGGGGACTATTAGCGAGGGAGCAGTACTTC. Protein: CASSRGLLAREQYF.

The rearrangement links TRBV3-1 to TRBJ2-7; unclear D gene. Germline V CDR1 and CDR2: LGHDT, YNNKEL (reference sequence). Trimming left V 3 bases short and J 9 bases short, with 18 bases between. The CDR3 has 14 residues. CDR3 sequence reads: CASSQRTLENGQYF. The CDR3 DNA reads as TGTGCCAGCAGCCAGCGGACCCTAGAAAACGGGCAGTACTTC.

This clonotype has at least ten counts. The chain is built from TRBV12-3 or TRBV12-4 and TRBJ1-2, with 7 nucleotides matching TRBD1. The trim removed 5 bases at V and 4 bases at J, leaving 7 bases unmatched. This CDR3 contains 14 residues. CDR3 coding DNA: TGTGCCAGCAGTCCGCGACAGGGCCGCTATGGCTACACCTTC. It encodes CASSPRQGRYGYTF.

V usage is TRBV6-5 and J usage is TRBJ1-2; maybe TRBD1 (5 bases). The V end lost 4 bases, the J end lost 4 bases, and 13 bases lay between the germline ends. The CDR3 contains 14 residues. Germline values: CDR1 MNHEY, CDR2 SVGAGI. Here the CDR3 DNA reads TGTGCCAGCAGTTCCGCCCCCGACAGCTATGGCTACACCTTC. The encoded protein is CASSSAPDSYGYTF.

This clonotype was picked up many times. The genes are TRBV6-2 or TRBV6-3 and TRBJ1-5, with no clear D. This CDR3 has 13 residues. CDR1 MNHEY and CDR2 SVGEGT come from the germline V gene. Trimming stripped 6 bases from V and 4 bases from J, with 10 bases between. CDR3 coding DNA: TGTGCCAGCAGGTCAAGCAGGAATCAGCCCCAGCATTTT. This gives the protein CASRSSRNQPQHF.

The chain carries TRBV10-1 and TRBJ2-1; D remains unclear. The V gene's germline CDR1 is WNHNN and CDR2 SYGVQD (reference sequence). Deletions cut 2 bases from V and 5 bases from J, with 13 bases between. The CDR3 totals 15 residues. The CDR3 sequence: CASSEVAGLNNEQFF. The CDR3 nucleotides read TGCGCCAGCAGTGAGGTGGCTGGGCTAAACAATGAGCAGTTCTTC.

CDR3 nucleotide sequence: TGCAGTGCTACGGGTGGGGGTGGAGAGACCCAGTACTTC. This gives the protein CSATGGGGETQYF. The chain is built from TRBV20-1 and TRBJ2-5; D tentatively fits TRBD1 or TRBD2 (5 bases each). CDR3 size: 13 residues. V was pared by 4 bases and J by 4 bases, with 13 bases between. Germline CDR1 is DFQATT and CDR2 is SNEGSKA (reference sequence).

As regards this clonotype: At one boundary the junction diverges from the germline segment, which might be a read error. The CDR3 is CAISDQGGF. The CDR3 DNA sequence: TGTGCCATCAGTGACCAGGGTGGTTTC. This chain connects TRBV10-3 to TRBJ2-5; a weak D match, TRBD1 (5 bases). Germline V gene sequence: CDR1 ENHRY, CDR2 SYGVKD. This CDR3 is built from 9 residues.

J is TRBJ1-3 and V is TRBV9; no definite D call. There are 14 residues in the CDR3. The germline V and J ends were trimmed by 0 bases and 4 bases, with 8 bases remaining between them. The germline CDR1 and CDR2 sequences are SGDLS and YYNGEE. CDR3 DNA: TGTGCCAGCAGCGTAGGGATTGTGGGAAACACCATATATTTT. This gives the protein CASSVGIVGNTIYF. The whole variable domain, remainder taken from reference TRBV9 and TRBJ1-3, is DSGVTQTPKHLITATGQRVTLRCSPRSGDLSVYWYQQSLDQGLQFLIQYYNGEERAKGNILERFSAQQFPDLHSELNLSSLELGDSALYFCASSVGIVGNTIYFGEGSWLTVV.

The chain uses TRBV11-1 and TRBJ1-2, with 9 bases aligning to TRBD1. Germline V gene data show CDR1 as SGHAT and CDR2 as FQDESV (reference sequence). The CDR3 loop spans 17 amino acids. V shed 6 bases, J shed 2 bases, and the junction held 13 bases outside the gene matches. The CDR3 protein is CASRTHRGRSPNYGYTF. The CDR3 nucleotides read TGTGCCAGCAGAACACACAGGGGGCGCTCACCGAACTATGGCTACACCTTC.